This is a list of T cell receptor beta chains from one sample in a study of T cell responses to AZD1222 COVID-19 vaccine. Only in-frame clones appear in the TCRdb table, and some are missing; sequencing was by immunoSEQ multiplex PCR. The repertoire includes approximately 180,000 clones, almost 90% of them detected once, and more than 7% sits in the top ten. The material was peripheral blood, obtained on day 0 of AZD1222 vaccination. These receptors all come from an adult in good health. The CDR3 runs from the conserved cysteine through the conserved F or W. The order of the fields is D gene, V gene, J gene, clone size, CDR3 DNA, CDR3 protein. A D gene is named only where the DNA matches it firmly. Only some rows state a clone size, as once, few, many or a class for expanded clones.

D gene: -
V gene: TRBV10-3
J gene: TRBJ1-3
clone size: -
CDR3 DNA: TGTGCCATCACTCCGGGCCAGTGGAGCGACACCATATATTTT
CDR3 protein: CAITPGQWSDTIYF

D gene: TRBD1
V gene: TRBV4-2
J gene: TRBJ2-6
clone size: once
CDR3 DNA: TGTGCCAGCAGCCAATCCCCGGGACAGGAAAGCTCTGGGGCCAACGTCCTGACTTTC
CDR3 protein: CASSQSPGQESSGANVLTF

D gene: -
V gene: TRBV2
J gene: TRBJ1-2
clone size: -
CDR3 DNA: TGTGCCAGCACCTCGACCGATTTCCATGGCTACACCTTC
CDR3 protein: CASTSTDFHGYTF

D gene: -
V gene: TRBV10-3
J gene: TRBJ1-1
clone size: -
CDR3 DNA: TGTGCCATATCCGGACGTAGGAACACTGAAGCTTTCTTT
CDR3 protein: CAISGRRNTEAFF

D gene: -
V gene: TRBV5-4
J gene: TRBJ1-2
clone size: -
CDR3 DNA: TGTGCCAGCAGCTTGGGGGGCTACACCTTC
CDR3 protein: CASSLGGYTF

D gene: -
V gene: TRBV11-2
J gene: TRBJ1-1
clone size: few
CDR3 DNA: TGTGCCAGCAGCTTAGTACCGGGGCGCACTGAAGCTTTCTTT
CDR3 protein: CASSLVPGRTEAFF

D gene: -
V gene: TRBV9
J gene: TRBJ2-3
clone size: once
CDR3 DNA: TGTGCCAGCAGCGTAGGTAGCCGCACAGATACGCAGTATTTT
CDR3 protein: CASSVGSRTDTQYF

D gene: TRBD1
V gene: TRBV5-6
J gene: TRBJ1-2
clone size: -
CDR3 DNA: TGTGCCAGCAGCTTGTCTCCTTATGGACAGGGAAACTATGGCTACACCTTC
CDR3 protein: CASSLSPYGQGNYGYTF

D gene: -
V gene: TRBV5-4
J gene: TRBJ2-2
clone size: -
CDR3 DNA: TGTGCCAGCAGCTTGGGTTTGACCGGGGAGCTGTTTTTT
CDR3 protein: CASSLGLTGELFF

D gene: -
V gene: TRBV19
J gene: TRBJ1-2
clone size: once
CDR3 DNA: TGTGCCAGTAGTCCCAGGGTGAACTATGGCTACACCTTC
CDR3 protein: CASSPRVNYGYTF

D gene: -
V gene: TRBV28
J gene: TRBJ1-4
clone size: -
CDR3 DNA: TGTGCCAGCAGTGGGGGGCAGGTGAATGAAAAACTGTTTTTT
CDR3 protein: CASSGGQVNEKLFF

D gene: TRBD1
V gene: TRBV6-5
J gene: TRBJ1-1
clone size: -
CDR3 DNA: TGTGCCAGCAGTTACCTCCGGGGGACAGGGGGCACTGAAGCTTTCTTT
CDR3 protein: CASSYLRGTGGTEAFF

D gene: TRBD2
V gene: TRBV5-4
J gene: TRBJ2-5
clone size: -
CDR3 DNA: TGTGCCAGCAGCTTAGCGGGGGGAAAGCAAGAGACCCAGTACTTC
CDR3 protein: CASSLAGGKQETQYF

D gene: -
V gene: TRBV13
J gene: TRBJ2-2
clone size: once
CDR3 DNA: TGTGCCAGCAGCCCCCTTAGGAACACCGGGGAGCTGTTTTTT
CDR3 protein: CASSPLRNTGELFF

D gene: -
V gene: TRBV11-1
J gene: TRBJ2-1
clone size: -
CDR3 DNA: TGTGCCAGCAGCTCGAACTATGAGCAGTTCTTC
CDR3 protein: CASSSNYEQFF

D gene: TRBD1
V gene: TRBV3-1/TRBV3-2
J gene: TRBJ1-3
clone size: few
CDR3 DNA: TGTGCCAGCAGCCAAGAACTTTTGGCAGGGGGTGGAAACACCATATATTTT
CDR3 protein: CASSQELLAGGGNTIYF